A selection of T cell receptor beta chains follows, all from one sample in a study of blood T cell repertoires in COVID-19. The repertoire was sequenced with immunoSEQ multiplex PCR; TCRdb's copy has only in-frame clones and lacks some. The sample comprises over 100,000 clones, about 90% of which are singletons, and around 1.2% rests with the top ten. The sample consisted of peripheral blood. Receptors were obtained from a human donor in a cohort sampled during active COVID-19. Each CDR3 is given with its conserved first and last residue. D genes are given only for firm matches. Rows give clone size only sometimes, using once, few, many, or a class for an expanded clone.

V gene	clone size	D gene	J gene	CDR3 protein	CDR3 DNA
TRBV7-9	.	TRBD1	TRBJ1-4	CASSSTQTGVFIEKLFF	TGTGCCAGCAGCTCCACTCAAACAGGGGTGTTTATTGAAAAACTGTTTTTT
TRBV25-1	.	TRBD2	TRBJ2-6	CASSEIGRGGANVLTF	TGTGCCAGCAGTGAAATTGGGAGGGGTGGGGCCAACGTCCTGACTTTC
TRBV6-1	once	.	TRBJ2-5	CASSEGRGETQYF	TGTGCCAGCAGTGAGGGCCGGGGAGAGACCCAGTACTTC
TRBV19	.	.	TRBJ2-2	CASSISRDTGELFF	TGTGCCAGTAGTATTTCCAGGGACACCGGGGAGCTGTTTTTT
TRBV7-8	.	.	TRBJ1-2	CASSPVTTGRLGYTF	TGTGCCAGCAGCCCGGTTACCACTGGCCGACTTGGCTACACCTTC
TRBV5-1	.	TRBD1	TRBJ2-7	CASSLGRGQVLYYEQYF	TGCGCCAGCAGCTTAGGCAGGGGGCAAGTATTGTACTACGAGCAGTACTTC
TRBV28	.	TRBD1	TRBJ2-7	CASKEGTGIYEQYF	TGTGCCAGTAAAGAGGGGACAGGGATCTACGAGCAGTACTTC
TRBV5-1	.	.	TRBJ2-6	CASSLLGGTGANVLTF	TGCGCCAGCAGCTTGTTAGGAGGCACTGGGGCCAACGTCCTGACTTTC
TRBV4-2	.	.	TRBJ1-1	CASSQVRNTEAFF	TGTGCCAGCAGCCAAGTGAGGAACACTGAAGCTTTCTTT
TRBV28	.	.	TRBJ2-6	CASSPAQGAVSGANVLTF	TGTGCCAGCAGTCCCGCGCAGGGCGCCGTCTCTGGGGCCAACGTCCTGACTTTC
TRBV3-1/TRBV3-2	.	.	TRBJ2-3	CASRLVAGSVSTDTQYF	TGTGCCAGCAGACTCGTCGCAGGTTCTGTAAGCACAGATACGCAGTATTTT
TRBV9	few	.	TRBJ1-2	CASSVARAGRGYTF	TGTGCCAGCAGCGTAGCTAGGGCAGGGCGAGGCTACACCTTC
TRBV20-1	.	TRBD1	TRBJ1-5	CSASLPGQLTYQPQHF	TGCAGTGCCAGTCTACCGGGACAGCTTACTTATCAGCCCCAGCATTTT
TRBV4-1	.	TRBD1	TRBJ1-4	CASSQNGQGVEKLFF	TGCGCCAGCAGCCAGAACGGACAGGGTGTTGAAAAACTGTTTTTT
TRBV6-5	.	.	TRBJ2-7	CASSSTTSGTAYF	TGTGCCAGCAGTTCTACTACAAGCGGCACGGCGTACTTC
TRBV7-2	.	.	TRBJ1-1	CASSLVGADTEAFF	TGTGCCAGCAGCTTAGTGGGGGCGGACACTGAAGCTTTCTTT
TRBV19	.	.	TRBJ1-5	CASSSAWYSNQPQHF	TGTGCCAGTAGCAGCGCTTGGTATAGCAATCAGCCCCAGCATTTT
TRBV5-1	.	TRBD1	TRBJ2-5	CASSQGQLQETQYF	TGCGCCAGCAGCCAGGGACAGCTCCAAGAGACCCAGTACTTC
TRBV5-6	.	TRBD2	TRBJ2-3	CASSPGGLETHLTQYF	TGTGCCAGCAGCCCGGGGGGACTAGAAACCCACCTTACGCAGTATTTT
TRBV14	many	.	TRBJ2-3	CASRRPGTDTQYF	TGTGCCAGCAGACGTCCAGGGACAGATACGCAGTATTTT
TRBV11-3	.	.	TRBJ2-1	CASSLVGGGSYNEQFF	TGTGCCAGCAGCTTAGTAGGGGGGGGCTCCTACAATGAGCAGTTCTTC
TRBV2	.	TRBD2	TRBJ2-3	CASSGLSGGPDTQYF	TGTGCCAGCAGCGGTTTGTCGGGGGGGCCGGATACGCAGTATTTT
TRBV28	.	.	TRBJ1-6	CASSLSASGGSPLHF	TGTGCCAGCAGCCTTTCTGCCTCTGGAGGTTCACCCCTCCACTTT
TRBV5-4	.	TRBD2	TRBJ2-1	CASSSPASGQFF	TGTGCCAGCAGCTCACCCGCTAGCGGGCAGTTCTTC
TRBV3-1/TRBV3-2	.	TRBD2	TRBJ2-1	CASSQDPLAGPRVIYNEQFF	TGTGCCAGCAGCCAAGATCCACTAGCGGGCCCCCGGGTGATTTACAATGAGCAGTTCTTC
TRBV11-3	few	.	TRBJ2-1	CASSRSPSNNEQFF	TGTGCCAGCAGCCGCTCACCCAGTAACAATGAGCAGTTCTTC
TRBV24-1	.	.	TRBJ2-5	CATSAPGGGQYF	TGTGCCACCAGTGCCCCCGGCGGCGGCCAGTACTTC
TRBV6-6	.	.	TRBJ1-2	CASSVAVRGYTF	TGTGCCAGCTCCGTGGCGGTGCGGGGCTACACCTTC
TRBV5-1	once	.	TRBJ2-5	CASSPQGSPWETQYF	TGCGCCAGCAGCCCCCAGGGTTCTCCCTGGGAGACCCAGTACTTC
TRBV18	.	.	TRBJ1-1	CASSPGQIRTLGAFF	TGTGCCAGCTCACCCGGACAGATCCGTACTCTGGGGGCTTTCTTT
TRBV5-1	.	.	TRBJ1-6	CASSLGGSSPLHF	TGCGCCAGCAGCTTGGGAGGGAGCTCACCCCTCCACTTT
TRBV6-5	.	.	TRBJ2-7	CASRPPRFSGAEQYF	TGTGCCAGCAGACCTCCCCGGTTCTCTGGTGCCGAGCAGTACTTC
TRBV5-6	.	TRBD1	TRBJ2-3	CASSLWTGLRTDTQYF	TGTGCCAGCAGCTTATGGACAGGGCTGAGAACAGATACGCAGTATTTT
TRBV3-1/TRBV3-2	.	.	TRBJ2-4	CASSLRGGKNIQYF	TGTGCCAGCAGCCTCCGAGGGGGAAAAAACATTCAGTACTTC
TRBV18	.	.	TRBJ2-7	CASSPPIPRGASHEQYF	TGTGCCAGCTCACCACCGATTCCTCGGGGGGCAAGCCACGAGCAGTACTTC
TRBV12-3/TRBV12-4	.	.	TRBJ1-1	CASSLGGVEAFF	TGTGCCAGCAGTTTGGGGGGGGTTGAAGCTTTCTTT
TRBV20-1	.	.	TRBJ2-1	CSAPLGNEQFF	TGCAGTGCACCGCTCGGCAATGAGCAGTTCTTC
TRBV19	.	TRBD1	TRBJ2-7	CATHGTGKRDEQYF	TGTGCCACCCACGGGACAGGGAAAAGGGACGAGCAGTACTTC
TRBV5-1	.	TRBD2	TRBJ2-2	CASSFSGADTGELFF	TGCGCCAGCAGCTTTAGCGGGGCGGACACCGGGGAGCTGTTTTTT
TRBV24-1	.	.	TRBJ2-1	CATSVGSSYNEQFF	TGTGCCACCAGTGTAGGGAGTTCCTACAATGAGCAGTTCTTC
TRBV7-2	once	TRBD1	TRBJ2-7	CASSFRTGDYEQYF	TGTGCCAGCAGCTTCCGGACAGGGGATTACGAGCAGTACTTC